These 7 T cell receptor beta chains were all obtained from the same sample, sequenced in a study of blood T cell repertoires in COVID-19. The repertoire was sequenced with immunoSEQ multiplex PCR; TCRdb's copy has only in-frame clones and lacks some. The sample holds about 140,000 clones, 82% seen once. Source material: peripheral blood. The receptors shown here come from a woman aged 80 or over with acute or convalescent COVID-19.

The chain carries TRBV7-9 and TRBJ1-1; D is uncertain. Germline V lookup: CDR1 SEHNR, CDR2 FQNEAQ (reference sequence). The ends were cut back, 2 bases at V and 6 bases at J, with 10 bases in the middle. CDR3 length equals 13 residues. In nucleotides, the CDR3 is TGTGCCAGCAGCTTACCGGGTGTGGCTGAAGCTTTCTTT. Residues: CASSLPGVAEAFF.

This chain links TRBV9 with TRBJ2-3; D is uncertain. The CDR3 totals 15 residues. Germline CDR1 and CDR2: SGDLS and YYNGEE. Trimming took 2 bases from V and 1 from J, leaving 11 bases between them. The CDR3 coding sequence is TGTGCCAGCAGCGTCAGCGTCGGTCGCACAGATACGCAGTATTTT. It is translated as CASSVSVGRTDTQYF.

This sequence joins TRBV25-1 and TRBJ1-6, with 7 positions matching TRBD1. The CDR3 spans 15 residues. Trimming at V came to 2 bases and at J to 9 bases, leaving 7 bases not matched to a gene. Germline CDR1 MGHDK, CDR2 SYGVNS. The DNA of the CDR3 is TGTGCCAGCAGTGAACTCGGACAGGCGGGTTCACCCCTCCACTTT. This encodes CASSELGQAGSPLHF.

The chain joins TRBV27 to TRBJ1-2; maybe TRBD1 (6 bases). V was trimmed by 4 bases and J by 4 bases, leaving 10 bases between them. CDR3 length equals 13 residues. The germline V gene has CDR1 MNHEY and CDR2 SMNVEV (reference sequence). The CDR3 is CASSSDRAYGYTF. DNA of the CDR3: TGTGCCAGCAGTTCGGACAGAGCCTATGGCTACACCTTC.

CDR3 protein: CASSPRTGGEQYF. For the CDR3, the DNA is TGTGCCAGCAGTCCGAGGACAGGGGGCGAGCAGTACTTC. The genes are TRBV27 and TRBJ2-7, with TRBD1 matching 10 bases. V was pared by 5 bases and J by 6 bases, with 4 bases of the junction left unmatched. The CDR3 covers 13 residues. Germline CDR1 MNHEY, CDR2 SMNVEV (reference sequence).

The J gene is TRBJ1-4, the V gene TRBV19, with TRBD1 as a possible D gene (5 bases). Germline-derived CDR1 and CDR2 are LNHDA and SQIVND (reference sequence). Trimming removed 5 bases at V and 4 bases at J, with 20 bases between. CDR3 length: 17 residues. CDR3 bases: TGTGCCAGTAGTCCGAGCGGAGGGACTCGACGTAATGAAAAACTGTTTTTT. Its translation is CASSPSGGTRRNEKLFF.

V is TRBV3-1 (or the pseudogene TRBV3-2) and J is TRBJ2-5; 9 bases agree with TRBD2. V lost 4 bases to trimming and J lost 4 bases; unmatched junction nucleotides: 4. Germline V CDR1 and CDR2: LGHDT, YNNKEL (reference sequence). The CDR3 has 14 amino acids. CDR3 region: CASSPGTSTETQYF. DNA for the CDR3: TGTGCCAGCAGCCCCGGGACTAGCACAGAGACCCAGTACTTC.